This T cell receptor beta chain comes out of a study of T cell responses to AZD1222 COVID-19 vaccine. Background on the study: The analysis combined second doses at about 4 or about 12 weeks. General study findings and limits: Researchers report vaccine-associated CD4 TCRs spanning spike, with dominance at 160-218 and 743-854. Only a handful of AZD1222 recipients, roughly 6 in all, had baseline seropositivity.

The CDR3 covers 15 residues. From germline, CDR1 is SNHLY and CDR2 FYNNEI. V was pared by 2 bases and J by 9 bases, with 8 bases of the junction left unmatched. Clones were sequenced by immunoSEQ multiplex PCR, and TCRdb holds only the in-frame ones, with some missing. The top ten hold approximately 1.7% of the sample, which has approximately 150,000 clones, over 85% seen once. Comment on this clone: No antigen is known for it.

Sequences were derived from peripheral blood, sampled on day 0 of AZD1222 vaccination. This clonotype was sampled from an adult in good health. The rearrangement joins TRBV2 to TRBJ2-1, with 9 nucleotides matching TRBD2. CDR3 sequence reads: CASSEWREGRGEQFF. The CDR3 DNA follows: TGTGCCAGCAGTGAATGGCGGGAGGGCCGCGGTGAGCAGTTCTTC.